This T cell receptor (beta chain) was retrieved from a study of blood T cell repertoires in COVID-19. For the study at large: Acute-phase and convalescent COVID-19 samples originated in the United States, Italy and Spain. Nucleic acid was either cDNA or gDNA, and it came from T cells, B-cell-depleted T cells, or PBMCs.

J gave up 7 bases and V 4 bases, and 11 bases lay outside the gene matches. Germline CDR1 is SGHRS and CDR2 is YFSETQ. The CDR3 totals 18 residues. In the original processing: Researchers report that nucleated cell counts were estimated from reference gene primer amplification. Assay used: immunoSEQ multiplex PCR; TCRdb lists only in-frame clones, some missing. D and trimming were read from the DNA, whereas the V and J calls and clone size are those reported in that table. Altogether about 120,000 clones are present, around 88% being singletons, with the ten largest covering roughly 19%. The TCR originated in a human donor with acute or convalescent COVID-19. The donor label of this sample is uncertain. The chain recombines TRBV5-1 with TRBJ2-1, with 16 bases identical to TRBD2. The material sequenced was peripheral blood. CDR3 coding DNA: TGCGCCAGCAGCCCCCCGGGGACTAGCGGGGGGGCGGGTAATGAGCAGTTCTTC. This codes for CASSPPGTSGGAGNEQFF.